The 27 T cell receptor beta chains below come from one sample, sequenced in a study of blood T cell repertoires in COVID-19. Clones were read by immunoSEQ multiplex PCR, and TCRdb kept only the in-frame ones, dropping some. The sample records over 110,000 clones, approximately 91% being singletons. Material: peripheral blood. These receptors all come from a man in his 70s with acute or convalescent COVID-19.

The V and J genes are TRBV7-2 and TRBJ2-1, with 11 positions matching TRBD2. The CDR3 loop spans 16 amino acids. Germline loops: CDR1 SGHTA, CDR2 FQGNSA. The trim removed 1 base at V and 4 bases at J, leaving 3 bases unmatched. The CDR3, as DNA: TGTGCCAGCAGCTTAGTTGGGACTAGCGGTTACAATGAGCAGTTCTTC. Protein: CASSLVGTSGYNEQFF.

This CDR3 is CASRTGVSNQPQHF. In DNA, the CDR3 is TGTGCCAGCAGGACAGGGGTTAGCAATCAGCCCCAGCATTTT. The J gene is TRBJ1-5, the V gene TRBV28; TRBD1 agrees at 8 bases. V shed 6 bases, J shed 0 bases, and the junction held 1 base outside the gene matches. Germline V gene sequence: CDR1 MDHEN, CDR2 SYDVKM. The CDR3 totals 14 residues.

The chain joins TRBV30 to TRBJ2-7; the D gene is possibly TRBD2 (5 bases). Germline V gene lookup returns CDR1 GTSNPN and CDR2 SVGIG (reference sequence). CDR3 length equals 15 residues. Trimming stripped 0 bases from V and 5 bases from J, with 17 bases between. CDR3 amino acids: CAWSVQRTPGNEQYF. As DNA, the CDR3 is TGTGCCTGGAGTGTACAGCGGACCCCCGGCAACGAGCAGTACTTC.

J is TRBJ2-7 and V is TRBV2; D is possibly TRBD2 (5 bases). CDR1 and CDR2 (germline): SNHLY, FYNNEI. CDR3 length: 13 residues. Trimming took off 4 bases at V and 3 bases at J, with 10 bases between the two ends. CDR3 region: CASSGESGYEQYF. The CDR3 coding sequence is TGTGCCAGCAGTGGGGAGAGCGGCTACGAGCAGTACTTC.

This clone was counted once. This chain connects TRBV7-9 to TRBJ1-5; tentatively, D is TRBD1 (5 bases). Germline CDR1 is SEHNR and CDR2 is FQNEAQ (reference sequence). CDR3 size: 15 residues. Trimming removed 1 base from V and 3 bases from J, with 10 bases in between. CDR3: CASSLGDSDNQPQHF. The CDR3 DNA is TGTGCCAGCAGCTTAGGTGACAGCGACAATCAGCCCCAGCATTTT.

The genes are TRBV15 and TRBJ2-2; 7 nucleotides agree with TRBD1. V was clipped by 7 bases and J by 6 bases; unmatched bases: 11. The CDR3 loop spans 15 amino acids. Germline V lookup: CDR1 LNHNV, CDR2 YYDKDF (reference sequence). CDR3 sequence (DNA): TGTGCCACCACCATCACAGGGGAATCTGCCGGGGAGCTGTTTTTT. Protein sequence: CATTITGESAGELFF.

As concerns this clone: The sample contains more than one DNA sequence encoding this CDR3. V is TRBV19 and J is TRBJ2-3; D gene uncertain. Per germline, CDR1 LNHDA and CDR2 SQIVND (reference sequence). The CDR3 is 12 residues long. V lost 3 bases, J lost 3 bases, and 4 bases lay in between. The CDR3 protein is CASSIRTDTQYF. The CDR3 DNA reads TGTGCCAGTAGTATCCGGACAGATACGCAGTATTTT.

The chain joins TRBV3-1 (or the pseudogene TRBV3-2) to TRBJ1-2, with D perhaps TRBD1 (6 bases). The CDR3 runs to 14 residues. V was trimmed by 6 bases and J by 7 bases, leaving 18 bases between them. The germline V gene has CDR1 LGHDT and CDR2 YNNKEL (reference sequence). DNA of the CDR3: TGTGCCAGCAGTAACCGGGCAGGGGATCTTGGCTACACCTTC. It is translated as CASSNRAGDLGYTF.

The chain links TRBV6-5 to TRBJ1-2, with D tentatively TRBD1 (5 bases). The CDR3 sequence is 12 residues long. Germline CDR1 MNHEY, CDR2 SVGAGI. Trimming took off 8 bases at V and 8 bases at J, with 15 bases between the two ends. The DNA of the CDR3 is TGTGCCAGCGGATACACAGGATTCGGCTACACCTTC. Amino acid sequence: CASGYTGFGYTF.

The chain employs TRBV7-3 and TRBJ1-4, with D maybe TRBD1 (5 bases). Germline V lookup: CDR1 SGHTA, CDR2 FQGTGA. The CDR3 totals 15 residues. Trimming took off 5 bases at V and 5 bases at J, with 15 bases between the two ends. CDR3 protein: CASSPRGRRNEKLFF. The CDR3, as DNA: TGTGCCAGCAGCCCTAGGGGCAGACGAAATGAAAAACTGTTTTTT.

This clone has just one count. This chain uses TRBV5-6 with TRBJ2-2; D call uncertain. The V end lost 0 bases, the J end lost 4 bases, and 7 bases lay between the germline ends. The CDR3 loop spans 14 amino acids. Germline values: CDR1 SGHDT, CDR2 YYEEEE. CDR3 sequence: CASSLAAGTGELFF. The CDR3 region has the DNA TGTGCCAGCAGCTTGGCGGCAGGCACCGGGGAGCTGTTTTTT.

The chain carries TRBV7-8 and TRBJ2-6; tentatively, D is TRBD1 (5 bases). The CDR3 loop spans 18 amino acids. CDR1 is SGHVS, CDR2 FQNEAQ, per germline. V shed 1 base and J shed 1 base, with 14 bases lying between them. CDR3 amino acids: CASSLVPRQPSGANVLTF. The CDR3 nucleotides are TGTGCCAGCAGCTTAGTCCCCCGACAGCCTTCTGGGGCCAACGTCCTGACTTTC.

CDR3 DNA: TGTGCCAGCAGCCCCTCCCTAGCGGGGGGGAAAAACATTCAGTACTTC. It specifies CASSPSLAGGKNIQYF. The genes are TRBV3-1 (or the pseudogene TRBV3-2) and TRBJ2-4; TRBD2 agrees at 12 bases. Looked up from germline, CDR1 is LGHDT and CDR2 is YNNKEL (reference sequence). The CDR3 runs to 16 residues. The V segment lost 4 bases and the J segment 4 bases; nucleotides outside the gene matches: 5.

The V gene is TRBV1, the J gene TRBJ1-6. TRBV1 corresponds to a pseudogene. The CDR3 length is 14 residues. The CDR3 region is CTSSRSTCNSPPHF. CDR3 DNA: TGCACCAGCAGCCGCTCTACTTGTAATTCACCCCCCCACTTT.

V is TRBV28 and J is TRBJ2-7; D not resolved. The CDR3 is 11 residues long. Germline V gene lookup returns CDR1 MDHEN and CDR2 SYDVKM. The V and J ends lost 2 bases and 4 bases respectively, with 3 bases between them. This CDR3 is CASSLTYEQYF. CDR3 nucleotides: TGTGCCAGCAGTTTAACTTACGAGCAGTACTTC.

The gene calls are TRBV5-1 and TRBJ1-1; 7 nucleotides agree with TRBD1. V lost 2 bases to trimming and J lost 2 bases; unmatched junction nucleotides: 6. This CDR3 comprises 15 residues. Germline CDR1 and CDR2: SGHRS and YFSETQ. The CDR3: CASSFRDSPNTEAFF. The DNA for the CDR3 is TGCGCCAGCAGCTTCCGGGACAGCCCAAACACTGAAGCTTTCTTT.

In DNA, the CDR3 is TGTGCCAGCAGCCTAGGGACTACCGGGGAGCTGTTTTTT. It is translated as CASSLGTTGELFF. The chain joins TRBV3-1 (or the pseudogene TRBV3-2) to TRBJ2-2, with a possible D match to TRBD2 (6 bases). V shed 4 bases and J shed 5 bases, with 8 bases lying between them. The CDR3 covers 13 residues. Per the germline V gene, CDR1 is LGHDT and CDR2 is YNNKEL (reference sequence).

This rearrangement joins TRBV6-5 to TRBJ2-4; 10 bases match TRBD1. This CDR3 has 15 residues. Germline CDR1 and CDR2: MNHEY and SVGAGI. After removal of 6 bases from V and 6 bases from J, the junction contained 8 bases not matched to a gene. The CDR3 is CASSPGTGVGNIQYF. The DNA for the CDR3 is TGTGCCAGCAGCCCCGGGACAGGGGTCGGAAACATTCAGTACTTC.

This chain uses TRBV10-3 with TRBJ1-6; possibly TRBD1 for D (5 bases). V shed 1 base and J shed 7 bases, with 14 bases lying between them. There are 16 residues in the CDR3. Germline V gene lookup returns CDR1 ENHRY and CDR2 SYGVKD. The CDR3 nucleotides read TGTGCCATCAGTGAGTGGGGGGTTACCCTGAATTCACCCCTCCACTTT. Protein product: CAISEWGVTLNSPLHF.

The genes are TRBV27 and TRBJ1-6; D is unresolved. The CDR3 is 17 residues long. The germline CDR1 and CDR2 sequences are MNHEY and SMNVEV (reference sequence). The V end lost 2 bases, the J end lost 0 bases, and 11 bases lay between the germline ends. This CDR3 reads CASSLKADFSYNSPLHF. DNA for the CDR3: TGTGCCAGCAGTTTAAAGGCCGACTTCTCCTATAATTCACCCCTCCACTTT.

The chain is built from TRBV11-2 and TRBJ1-4; D is uncertain. V lost 0 bases and J 6 bases, leaving 8 bases between the germline ends. Germline V gene sequence: CDR1 SGHAT, CDR2 FQNNGV. The CDR3 is made up of 14 amino acids. In DNA, the CDR3 is TGTGCCAGCAGCTTAGATCCCGGGGATGAAAAACTGTTTTTT. Its protein is CASSLDPGDEKLFF.

This rearrangement joins TRBV19 to TRBJ1-1; the match to TRBD1 covers 8 bases. The CDR3 consists of 14 residues. Germline CDR1 LNHDA, CDR2 SQIVND (reference sequence). The trim removed 5 bases at V and 4 bases at J, leaving 6 bases unmatched. The CDR3 protein is CASSRQGTGTEAFF. DNA for the CDR3: TGTGCCAGTAGTCGACAGGGGACGGGCACTGAAGCTTTCTTT.

The chain combines TRBV6-6 with TRBJ1-5; D might be TRBD1 (6 bases). This CDR3 has 13 residues. Germline lookup yields CDR1 MNHNY and CDR2 SVGAGI (reference sequence). Deletions cut 10 bases from V and 5 bases from J, with 15 bases between. The CDR3 DNA follows: TGTGCCACCGCGCCAGGGGTATATCAGCCCCAGCATTTT. Encoded protein: CATAPGVYQPQHF.

The chain uses TRBV5-1 and TRBJ1-6; 7 bases line up with TRBD1. Trimming at V came to 3 bases and at J to 4 bases, leaving 4 bases not matched to a gene. The CDR3 spans 15 residues. Germline-derived CDR1 and CDR2 are SGHRS and YFSETQ. In DNA form, the CDR3 reads TGCGCCAGCAGCTGGGGGACAGAGTATAATTCACCCCTCCACTTT. This encodes CASSWGTEYNSPLHF.

V and J are TRBV5-1 and TRBJ1-1; D uncertain. There are 14 residues in the CDR3. Deletions cut 0 bases from V and 4 bases from J, with 10 bases between. CDR1 is SGHRS, CDR2 YFSETQ, per germline. CDR3 nucleotide sequence: TGCGCCAGCAGCTTGGTCCTAGAAGGCACTGAAGCTTTCTTT. This translates into CASSLVLEGTEAFF.

As concerns this clone: At the DNA level, this CDR3 is encoded by other sequences in the same sample as well. The chain combines TRBV2 with TRBJ2-7; TRBD1 matches at 8 bases. In germline, CDR1 is SNHLY, CDR2 FYNNEI. This CDR3 contains 14 residues. Unmatched junction bases numbered 5, after V lost 4 bases and J lost 3 bases. CDR3 region: CASSVGTGDYEQYF. The CDR3 nucleotides read TGTGCCAGCAGTGTAGGGACAGGAGACTACGAGCAGTACTTC.

The V call is TRBV10-3, the J call TRBJ1-5, with 7 bases matching TRBD1. The CDR3 has 16 amino acids. Germline V gene sequence: CDR1 ENHRY, CDR2 SYGVKD. V lost 2 bases, J lost 7 bases, and 11 bases stayed unmatched. The CDR3, as DNA: TGTGCCATCAGTGAGGGTTTGGGGACAGCGGGCCAGCCCCAGCATTTT. It specifies CAISEGLGTAGQPQHF.